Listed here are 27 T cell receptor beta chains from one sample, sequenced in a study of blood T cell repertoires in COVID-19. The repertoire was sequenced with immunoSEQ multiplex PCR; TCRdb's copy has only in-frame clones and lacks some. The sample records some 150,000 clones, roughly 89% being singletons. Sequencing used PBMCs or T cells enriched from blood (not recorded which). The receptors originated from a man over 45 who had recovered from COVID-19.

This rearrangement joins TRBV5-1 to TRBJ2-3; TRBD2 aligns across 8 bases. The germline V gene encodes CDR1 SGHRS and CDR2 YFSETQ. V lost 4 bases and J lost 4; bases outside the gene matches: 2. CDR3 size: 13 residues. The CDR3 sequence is CASSPGLADTQYF. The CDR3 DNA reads TGCGCCAGCAGCCCGGGACTAGCAGATACGCAGTATTTT.

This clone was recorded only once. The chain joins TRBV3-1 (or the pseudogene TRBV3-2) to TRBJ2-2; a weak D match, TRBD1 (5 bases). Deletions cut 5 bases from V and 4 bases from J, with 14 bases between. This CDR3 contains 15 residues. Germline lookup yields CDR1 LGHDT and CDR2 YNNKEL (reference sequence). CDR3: CASSRGRPRTGELFF. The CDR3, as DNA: TGTGCCAGCAGCAGGGGCCGACCCCGCACCGGGGAGCTGTTTTTT.

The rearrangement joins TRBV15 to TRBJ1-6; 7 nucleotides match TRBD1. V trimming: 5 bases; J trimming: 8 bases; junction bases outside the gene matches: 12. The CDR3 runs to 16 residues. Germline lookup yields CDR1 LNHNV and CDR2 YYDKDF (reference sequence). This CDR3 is CATSPMRGGRDSPLHF. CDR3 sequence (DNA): TGTGCCACCAGCCCCATGAGAGGGGGCAGAGATTCACCCCTCCACTTT.

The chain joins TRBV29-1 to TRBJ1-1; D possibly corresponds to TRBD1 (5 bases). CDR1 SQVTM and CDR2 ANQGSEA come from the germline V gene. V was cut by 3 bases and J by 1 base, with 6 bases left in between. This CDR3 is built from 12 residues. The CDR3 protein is CSVDRANTEAFF. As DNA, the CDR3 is TGCAGCGTTGACAGGGCGAACACTGAAGCTTTCTTT.

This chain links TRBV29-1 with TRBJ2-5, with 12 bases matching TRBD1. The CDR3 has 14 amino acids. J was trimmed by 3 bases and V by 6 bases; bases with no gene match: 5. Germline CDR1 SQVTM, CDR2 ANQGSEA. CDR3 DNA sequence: TGCAGCGTCTCCGGGACAGGGGGCGAAGAGACCCAGTACTTC. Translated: CSVSGTGGEETQYF.

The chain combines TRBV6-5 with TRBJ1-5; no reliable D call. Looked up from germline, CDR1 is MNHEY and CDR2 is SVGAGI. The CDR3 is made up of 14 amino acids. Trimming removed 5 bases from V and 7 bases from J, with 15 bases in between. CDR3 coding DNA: TGTGCCAGCAGTCCCGGGGAGGACGGCCAGCCCCAGCATTTT. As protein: CASSPGEDGQPQHF.

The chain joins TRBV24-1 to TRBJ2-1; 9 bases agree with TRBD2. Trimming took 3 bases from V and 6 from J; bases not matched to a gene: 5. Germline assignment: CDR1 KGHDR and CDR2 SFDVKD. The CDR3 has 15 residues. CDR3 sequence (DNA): TGTGCCACCAGTGATCCAAAGACTAGCGGCAATGAGCAGTTCTTC. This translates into CATSDPKTSGNEQFF.

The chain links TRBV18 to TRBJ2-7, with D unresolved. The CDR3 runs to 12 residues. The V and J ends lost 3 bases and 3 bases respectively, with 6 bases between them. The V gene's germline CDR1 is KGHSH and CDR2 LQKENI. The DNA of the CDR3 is TGTGCCAGCTCACCCCAGAACTACGAGCAGTACTTC. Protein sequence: CASSPQNYEQYF.

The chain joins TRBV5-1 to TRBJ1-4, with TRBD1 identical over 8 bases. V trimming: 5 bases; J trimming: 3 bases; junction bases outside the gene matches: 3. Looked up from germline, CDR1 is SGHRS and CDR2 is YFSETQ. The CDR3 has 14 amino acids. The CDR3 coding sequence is TGCGCCAGCAGGACAGGGGCGCCTAATGAAAAACTGTTTTTT. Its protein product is CASRTGAPNEKLFF.

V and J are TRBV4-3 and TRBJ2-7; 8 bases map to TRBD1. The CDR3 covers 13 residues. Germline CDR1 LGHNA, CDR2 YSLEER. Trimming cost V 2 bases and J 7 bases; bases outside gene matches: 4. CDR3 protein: CASSQRTGREQYF. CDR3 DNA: TGCGCCAGCAGCCAAAGGACAGGGCGGGAGCAGTACTTC.

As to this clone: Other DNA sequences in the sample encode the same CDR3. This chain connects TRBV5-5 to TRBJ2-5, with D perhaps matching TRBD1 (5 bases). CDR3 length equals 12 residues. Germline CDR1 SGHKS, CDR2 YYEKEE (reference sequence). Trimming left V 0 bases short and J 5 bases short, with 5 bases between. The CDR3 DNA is TGTGCCAGCAGCTTGGCAGGGGAGACCCAGTACTTC. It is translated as CASSLAGETQYF.

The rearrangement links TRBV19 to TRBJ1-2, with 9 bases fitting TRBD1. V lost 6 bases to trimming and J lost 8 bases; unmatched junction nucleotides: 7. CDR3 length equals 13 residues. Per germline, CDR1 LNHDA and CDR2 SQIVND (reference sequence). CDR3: CASSPDRGWGYTF. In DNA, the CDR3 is TGTGCCAGTAGCCCGGACAGGGGTTGGGGCTACACCTTC.

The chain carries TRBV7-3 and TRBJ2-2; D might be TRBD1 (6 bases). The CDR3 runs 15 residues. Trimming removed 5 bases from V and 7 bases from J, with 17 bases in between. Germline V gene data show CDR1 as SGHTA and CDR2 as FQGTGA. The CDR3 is CASSRQQGDGGELFF. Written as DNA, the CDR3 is TGTGCCAGCAGCCGTCAACAGGGTGACGGCGGGGAGCTGTTTTTT.

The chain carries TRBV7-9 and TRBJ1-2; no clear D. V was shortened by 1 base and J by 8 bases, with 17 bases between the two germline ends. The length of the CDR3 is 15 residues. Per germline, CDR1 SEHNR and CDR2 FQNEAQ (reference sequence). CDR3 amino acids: CASSLGGSAAGGYTF. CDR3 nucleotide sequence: TGTGCCAGCAGCTTAGGAGGCAGCGCCGCCGGGGGCTACACCTTC.

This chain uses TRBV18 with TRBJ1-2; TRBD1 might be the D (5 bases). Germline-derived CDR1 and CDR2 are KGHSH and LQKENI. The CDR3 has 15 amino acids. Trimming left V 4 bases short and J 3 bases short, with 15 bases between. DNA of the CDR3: TGTGCCAGCTCACAGCAAAGGGGTCTTGACTATGGCTACACCTTC. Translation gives CASSQQRGLDYGYTF.

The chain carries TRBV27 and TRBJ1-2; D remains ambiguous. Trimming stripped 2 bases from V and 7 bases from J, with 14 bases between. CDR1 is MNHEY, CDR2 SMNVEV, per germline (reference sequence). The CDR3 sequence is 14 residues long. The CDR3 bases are TGTGCCAGCAGTTTACGGGGTGCAGAAAGTGGCTACACCTTC. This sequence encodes CASSLRGAESGYTF.

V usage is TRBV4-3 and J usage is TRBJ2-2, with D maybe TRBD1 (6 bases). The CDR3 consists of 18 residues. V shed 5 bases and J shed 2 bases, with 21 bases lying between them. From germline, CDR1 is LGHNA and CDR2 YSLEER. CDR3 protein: CASSYERTAVLNTGELFF. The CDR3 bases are TGCGCCAGCAGCTATGAAAGGACAGCGGTCCTTAACACCGGGGAGCTGTTTTTT.

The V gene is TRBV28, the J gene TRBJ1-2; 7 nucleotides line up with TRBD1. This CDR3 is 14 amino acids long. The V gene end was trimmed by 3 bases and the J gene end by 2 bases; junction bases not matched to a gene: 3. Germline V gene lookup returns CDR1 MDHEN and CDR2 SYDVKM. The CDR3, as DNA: TGTGCCAGCAGTTTGCCAGGGGGGAACTATGGCTACACCTTC. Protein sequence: CASSLPGGNYGYTF.

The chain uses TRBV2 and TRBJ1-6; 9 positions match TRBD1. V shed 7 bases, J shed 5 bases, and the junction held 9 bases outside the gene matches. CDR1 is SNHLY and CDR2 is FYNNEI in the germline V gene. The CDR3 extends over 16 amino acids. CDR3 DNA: TGTGCCAGCACCGGGACAGGGCGGTTGAATAATTCACCCCTCCACTTT. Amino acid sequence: CASTGTGRLNNSPLHF.

CDR3 residues: CARSPKTNDATEQYF. The CDR3 DNA sequence: TGTGCCAGAAGCCCGAAAACGAATGATGCTACCGAGCAGTACTTC. The chain recombines TRBV5-3 with TRBJ2-7; D is uncertain. TRBV5-3 is labeled an ORF, and its function is uncertain. The CDR3 runs 15 residues. V shed 4 bases and J shed 6 bases, with 20 bases lying between them.

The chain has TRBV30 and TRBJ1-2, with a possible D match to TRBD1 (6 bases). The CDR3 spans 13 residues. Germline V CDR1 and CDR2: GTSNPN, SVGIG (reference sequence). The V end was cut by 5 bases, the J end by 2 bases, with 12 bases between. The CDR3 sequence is CAWLNRENYGYTF. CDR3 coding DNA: TGTGCCTGGTTAAACAGGGAAAACTATGGCTACACCTTC.

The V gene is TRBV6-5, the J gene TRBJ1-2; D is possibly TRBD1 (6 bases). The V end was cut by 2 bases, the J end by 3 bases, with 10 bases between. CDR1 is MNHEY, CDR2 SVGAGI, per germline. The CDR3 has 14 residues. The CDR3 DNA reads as TGTGCCAGCAGTTACAGCAGGGGTCACTATGGCTACACCTTC. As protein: CASSYSRGHYGYTF.

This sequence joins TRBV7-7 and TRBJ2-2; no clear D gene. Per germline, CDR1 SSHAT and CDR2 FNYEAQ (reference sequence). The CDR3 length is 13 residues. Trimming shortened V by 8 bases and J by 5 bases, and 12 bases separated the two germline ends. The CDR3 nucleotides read TGTGCCAGCCTCCCATTACTTACCGGGGAGCTGTTTTTT. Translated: CASLPLLTGELFF.

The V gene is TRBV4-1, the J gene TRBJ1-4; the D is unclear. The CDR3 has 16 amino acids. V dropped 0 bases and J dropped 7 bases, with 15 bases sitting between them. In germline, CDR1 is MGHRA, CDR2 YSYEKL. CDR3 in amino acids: CASSQDFGSPGEKLFF. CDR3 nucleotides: TGCGCCAGCAGCCAAGACTTTGGGTCCCCGGGTGAAAAACTGTTTTTT.

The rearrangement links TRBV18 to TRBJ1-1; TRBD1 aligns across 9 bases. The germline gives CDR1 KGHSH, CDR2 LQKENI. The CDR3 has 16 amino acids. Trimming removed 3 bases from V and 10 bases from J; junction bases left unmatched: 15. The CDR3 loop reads CASSPGTGLGIVGAFF. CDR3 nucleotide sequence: TGTGCCAGCTCACCCGGGACAGGGTTGGGAATAGTCGGAGCTTTCTTT.

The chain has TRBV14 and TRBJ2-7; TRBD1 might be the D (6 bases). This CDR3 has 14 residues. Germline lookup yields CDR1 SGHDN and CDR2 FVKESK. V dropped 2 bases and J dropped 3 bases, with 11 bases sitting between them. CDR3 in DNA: TGTGCCAGCAGCCAATATCCGGACAGCTACGAGCAGTACTTC. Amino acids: CASSQYPDSYEQYF.

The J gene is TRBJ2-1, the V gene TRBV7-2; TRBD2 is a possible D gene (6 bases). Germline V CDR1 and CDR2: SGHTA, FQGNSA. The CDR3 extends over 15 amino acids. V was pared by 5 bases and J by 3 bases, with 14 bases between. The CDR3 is CASSPFWGVYNEQFF. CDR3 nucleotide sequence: TGTGCCAGCAGCCCATTCTGGGGGGTCTACAATGAGCAGTTCTTC. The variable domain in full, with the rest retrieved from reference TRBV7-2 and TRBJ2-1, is GAGVSQSPSNKVTEKGKDVELRCDPISGHTALYWYRQSLGQGLEFLIYFQGNSAPDKSGLPSDRFSAERTGGSVSTLTIQRTQQEDSAVYLCASSPFWGVYNEQFFGPGTRLTVL.